This TCR beta chain came from a study of CD8+CD57+ T cells in acquired aplastic anemia (dated by TCRdb to about 2018). Concerning the study at large: Extracted DNA from sorted CD4+ and CD8+ cells averaged around 3.5 ug, ranging from roughly 0.17 to 27.4 ug. Healthy donor samples averaged roughly 9.9 million reads for CD4+ and about 12 million for CD8+ cells.

Details on this clonotype: Its antigen is unknown. No much larger clone exists at a distance of one base, and base qualities are not known.

TCR beta VDJ combination and CDR3 sequence profiling used genomic DNA as the template. An Illumina HiSeq 2000 was the platform used for TCR repertoire sequencing. The original methods were these. Repertoires were assessed using TRBV/TRBJ rearrangement plots, CDR3 size and DJ length profiles, and Simpson's diversity index. Whichever DNA sequence was most abundant in the deep sequencing data was defined as the immunodominant clone. CDR3 amino acid sequences were checked for sharing across subjects and were also compared against the VDJdb database and published repertoires. The public reads were run again by TCRdb, first through fastp at Q25 and then through MiXCR, and only productive beta chains were kept. Rows merge per CDR3 protein into single entries with the most common DNA and genes. It is TCRdb's table, rather than the study itself, that gives the V and J calls and clone size. The sample table lists some 150,000 distinct CDR3 sequences, roughly two fifths of them with a count of one. Clones ranked in the top ten supply 8% to 8.5% of the sample.

Results the study describes overall, beyond this receptor: Between patients and healthy controls, no significant difference in CD8+ Simpson's diversity was found (P=0.060). Around 27 CD8+ CDR3 sequences were shared between patients and controls but appeared highly expressed in patients and within their immunodominant clones.

Spanning cysteine to phenylalanine, the CDR3 consists of 14 amino acids. Only CDR3 DNA remains: 42 bases, in frame from the first base. Cut back by 2 bases and 3 bases, the V and J ends lie 14 bases apart. From a lookup of the germline V gene, CDR1 and CDR2 are SQVTM and ANQGSEA. In this study, sorted CD4+ and CD8+ T cells from the blood of healthy subjects and of severe aplastic anemia patients had their TCR repertoires deep-sequenced. Ficoll-Paque density gradient centrifugation was used to isolate peripheral blood mononuclear cells. CD4+ and CD8+ T cells were sorted by FACS or magnetic beads before DNA extraction.

The chain is made from TRBV29-1 and TRBJ2-7; a tentative D call is TRBD1 (6 bases match). Sequenced input: sorted CD4+, CD8+, or CD8+CD57+ T cells (not recorded which) from PBMCs. The sequence was obtained from a human donor in good health, serving as a control. The DNA reads as follows: TGCAGCGTTGAAACCGGGACAACTCGCTACGAGCAGTACTTC. Its translation is CSVETGTTRYEQYF.